Shown below are 24 T cell receptor beta chains from a single sample sequenced in a study of T cells after yellow fever vaccination. TCRdb itself ran the 5' RACE reads through MiXCR, one entry per CDR3 protein. The sample holds 350,000 to 550,000 distinct CDR3 sequences, around 19% seen once. Sequenced material: PBMCs, taken before the yellow fever booster vaccination. The receptors come from a man aged 18 to 29 who received the YFV17D yellow fever vaccine.

This rearrangement joins TRBV24-1 to TRBJ1-2; D ambiguous. CDR3 length: 15 residues. Trimming took 3 bases from V and 4 from J, leaving 14 bases between them. Germline CDR1 reads KGHDR; CDR2 reads SFDVKD. CDR3: CATSDPSGNGYGYTF. The CDR3 DNA sequence: TGTGCCACCAGTGATCCCTCTGGTAACGGCTATGGCTACACCTTC.

The rearrangement uses TRBV5-1 and TRBJ2-6, with D unresolved. V lost 3 bases and J 0 bases, leaving 10 bases between the germline ends. This CDR3 is built from 16 residues. Per germline, CDR1 SGHRS and CDR2 YFSETQ. As DNA, the CDR3 is TGCGCCAGCAGCTCAGAGCCGCACTCTGGGGCCAACGTCCTGACTTTC. It yields the protein CASSSEPHSGANVLTF.

This clonotype was observed many times. The chain carries TRBV20-1 and TRBJ2-2; D might be TRBD1 or TRBD2, each matching 5 bases. Germline V gives CDR1 DFQATT, CDR2 SNEGSKA (reference sequence). V was clipped by 5 bases and J by 3 bases, with 10 bases between them. The length of the CDR3 is 13 residues. The CDR3 DNA follows: TGCAGTGCTCGGGACCGCTACACCGGGGAGCTGTTTTTT. Amino acid sequence: CSARDRYTGELFF.

This clonotype was seen a few times. The rearrangement links TRBV2 to TRBJ2-7; TRBD2 matches 10 bases. Germline V gene sequence: CDR1 SNHLY, CDR2 FYNNEI. The CDR3 is 15 amino acids. V was pared by 5 bases and J by 0 bases, with 4 bases of the junction left unmatched. This chain's CDR3 is CASSLTSGRSYEQYV. CDR3 nucleotide sequence: TGTGCCAGCAGTTTGACTAGCGGGCGCTCCTACGAGCAGTACGTC.

The table lists this clonotype with many counts. The V and J genes are TRBV12-3 or TRBV12-4 and TRBJ1-3, with a tentative D call TRBD1 (6 bases). V was trimmed by 6 bases and J by 5 bases, leaving 11 bases between them. The CDR3 consists of 13 residues. The CDR3 DNA reads TGTGCCAGCAGCGAAGGACAGAGAAACACCATATATTTT. It encodes CASSEGQRNTIYF.

V usage is TRBV11-2 and J usage is TRBJ2-1; D not resolved. Germline V gene lookup returns CDR1 SGHAT and CDR2 FQNNGV. The CDR3 is 12 residues long. Trimming cost V 0 bases and J 8 bases, with 5 bases left between them. The CDR3: CASSLEPDEQFF. The CDR3 coding sequence is TGTGCCAGCAGCTTAGAGCCGGATGAGCAGTTCTTC. Using reference TRBV11-2 and TRBJ2-1 for the parts outside the CDR3, the full variable domain is EAGVAQSPRYKIIEKRQSVAFWCNPISGHATLYWYQQILGQGPKLLIQFQNNGVVDDSQLPKDRFSAERLKGVDSTLKIQPAKLEDSAVYLCASSLEPDEQFFGPGTRLTVL.

This chain links TRBV5-1 with TRBJ1-4, with D hard to call. Deletions cut 2 bases from V and 8 bases from J, with 16 bases between. The CDR3 is 15 amino acids. CDR1 and CDR2 from the germline V gene are SGHRS and YFSETQ. CDR3 loop: CASSFAGGVLEKLFF. The CDR3 bases are TGCGCCAGCAGCTTCGCAGGCGGGGTCCTGGAAAAACTGTTTTTT.

The chain is built from TRBV4-2 and TRBJ1-4; 10 nucleotides align to TRBD1. This CDR3 has 15 amino acids. The trim removed 0 bases at V and 6 bases at J, leaving 1 base unmatched. Germline CDR1 and CDR2: LGHNA and YNFKEQ. CDR3 sequence reads: CASSQDGTGDEKLFF. In nucleotides, the CDR3 is TGTGCCAGCAGCCAAGATGGGACAGGGGATGAAAAACTGTTTTTT.

Only a few counts were recorded for this clonotype. V usage is TRBV11-3 and J usage is TRBJ2-1; D is undetermined. Trimming cost V 1 base and J 10 bases, with 11 bases left between them. Germline CDR1 reads SGHNT; CDR2 reads YENEEA. CDR3 length: 13 residues. CDR3 region: CASSLAPQREQFF. DNA for the CDR3: TGTGCCAGCAGCTTAGCACCGCAAAGGGAGCAGTTCTTC.

This clonotype was counted between two and nine times. The chain is built from TRBV9 and TRBJ2-1, with unresolved D. Trimming cost V 4 bases and J 4 bases, with 12 bases left between them. The CDR3 has 14 amino acids. Germline V gives CDR1 SGDLS, CDR2 YYNGEE. The DNA for the CDR3 is TGTGCCAGCAGCCGTGATAGATTTTACAATGAGCAGTTCTTC. Encoded protein: CASSRDRFYNEQFF.

This clonotype appeared many times. The chain employs TRBV29-1 and TRBJ2-5, with TRBD2 matching 11 bases. This CDR3 comprises 16 residues. The V segment lost 5 bases and the J segment 7 bases; nucleotides outside the gene matches: 15. Germline V gene sequence: CDR1 SQVTM, CDR2 ANQGSEA. CDR3: CSVNLAGGAYKGTQYF. The DNA of the CDR3 is TGCAGCGTTAATCTAGCGGGGGGCGCTTATAAGGGGACCCAGTACTTC.

This clonotype was counted only a few times. This chain joins TRBV4-3 and TRBJ2-2; 7 nucleotides match TRBD1. The CDR3 spans 17 residues. CDR1 is LGHNA, CDR2 YSLEER, per germline. V was pared by 2 bases and J by 4 bases, with 10 bases of the junction left unmatched. In DNA form, the CDR3 reads TGCGCCAGCAGCCAACTAGAGGGGGCCTCGGTCACCGGGGAGCTGTTTTTT. This encodes CASSQLEGASVTGELFF.

In its sample, this clonotype was seen a few times. The chain is built from TRBV6-2 or TRBV6-3 and TRBJ1-2; D is unresolved. Trimming cost V 4 bases and J 4 bases, with 4 bases left between them. The germline gives CDR1 MNHEY, CDR2 SVGEGT. The CDR3 is 11 amino acids. CDR3 nucleotide sequence: TGTGCCAGCAGTTGGGCCTATGGCTACACCTTC. Translation: CASSWAYGYTF.

The V call is TRBV6-5, the J call TRBJ1-5, with D perhaps TRBD1 (5 bases). CDR1 and CDR2 from the germline V gene are MNHEY and SVGAGI. The CDR3 has 15 amino acids. Trimming left V 2 bases short and J 2 bases short, with 10 bases between. This chain's CDR3 is CASSYSREGNQPQHF. The CDR3 nucleotides read TGTGCCAGCAGTTACAGCAGGGAAGGCAATCAGCCCCAGCATTTT.

This clonotype has a handful of counts. As DNA, the CDR3 is TGTGCCAGCAGCCAAGCGTCCCAACCGGGGGAGCTGTTTTTT. Amino acid sequence: CASSQASQPGELFF. The chain employs TRBV4-2 and TRBJ2-2; D not certain. Trimming left V 1 base short and J 8 bases short, with 11 bases between. Per germline, CDR1 LGHNA and CDR2 YNFKEQ. The CDR3 runs to 14 residues.

The chain uses TRBV5-6 and TRBJ2-1, with D maybe TRBD1 (5 bases). This CDR3 spans 16 amino acids. V gave up 4 bases and J gave up 7 bases, with 21 bases separating them. Germline CDR1 is SGHDT and CDR2 is YYEEEE. The CDR3 DNA is TGTGCCAGCAGCACCCCCCGGCAGGGCCGAGGAAATGAGCAGTTCTTC. It specifies CASSTPRQGRGNEQFF.

The sample holds a few counts of this clonotype. The genes are TRBV27 and TRBJ2-3; a weak D match, TRBD1 (6 bases). Germline V gene data show CDR1 as MNHEY and CDR2 as SMNVEV (reference sequence). The ends were cut back, 5 bases at V and 4 bases at J, with 13 bases in the middle. The length of the CDR3 is 14 residues. CDR3 nucleotides: TGTGCCAGCAGTCTCCGACAGGCTCCAGATACGCAGTATTTT. This encodes CASSLRQAPDTQYF.

This clonotype appeared a few times. The chain employs TRBV20-1 and TRBJ2-2; 7 bases line up with TRBD1. The germline CDR1 and CDR2 sequences are DFQATT and SNEGSKA (reference sequence). The CDR3 consists of 15 residues. Trimming at V came to 1 base and at J to 0 bases, leaving 2 bases not matched to a gene. CDR3 nucleotide sequence: TGCAGTGCTAGAGGGGGACAGTCGAACACCGGGGAGCTGTTTTTT. Its translation: CSARGGQSNTGELFF.

This clonotype has only a few counts. The chain is built from TRBV7-2 and TRBJ2-1; a possible D gene is TRBD2 (6 bases). There are 14 residues in the CDR3. V lost 8 bases and J lost 6, with 17 bases in between. Germline CDR1 reads SGHTA; CDR2 reads FQGNSA. CDR3 protein: CASQGSWGVNEQFF. CDR3 nucleotide sequence: TGTGCCAGCCAGGGATCCTGGGGGGTCAATGAGCAGTTCTTC.

This clonotype showed up just a few times. The J gene is TRBJ2-3, the V gene TRBV27; 8 bases agree with TRBD1. The CDR3 is made up of 14 amino acids. Germline V gives CDR1 MNHEY, CDR2 SMNVEV (reference sequence). J lost 4 bases, V lost 8 bases, and 8 bases had no gene match. The CDR3 sequence is CASALDREADTQYF. The CDR3, as DNA: TGTGCCAGCGCCCTGGACAGGGAGGCAGATACGCAGTATTTT.

A few counts support this clonotype. The chain is built from TRBV12-3 or TRBV12-4 and TRBJ2-2; 13 bases align to TRBD2. The CDR3 contains 16 residues. V lost 4 bases, J lost 4 bases, and 3 bases stayed unmatched. The CDR3 is CASSSGTSGVTGELFF. CDR3 bases: TGTGCCAGCAGTTCCGGGACTAGCGGGGTCACCGGGGAGCTGTTTTTT.

Ten or more counts support this clonotype. The chain couples TRBV7-2 to TRBJ2-1; 10 bases align to TRBD2. Germline CDR1 reads SGHTA; CDR2 reads FQGNSA. Losses at the gene ends were 5 bases for V and 9 bases for J; bases not matched to a gene: 10. The CDR3 runs to 15 residues. The CDR3 is CASSPPQRGGIEQFF. In DNA form, the CDR3 reads TGTGCCAGCAGCCCACCCCAGCGGGGGGGTATTGAGCAGTTCTTC.

The rearrangement joins TRBV11-2 to TRBJ1-2; D gene unclear. The V end lost 1 base, the J end lost 6 bases, and 12 bases lay between the germline ends. The CDR3 covers 14 residues. The germline V gene has CDR1 SGHAT and CDR2 FQNNGV. CDR3 DNA: TGTGCCAGCAGCTTAGGTTTCCGGGATCATGGCTACACCTTC. Its protein is CASSLGFRDHGYTF.

This clonotype was seen more than once but under ten times. The rearrangement uses TRBV20-1 and TRBJ2-6; the D is unclear. Trimming left V 6 bases short and J 5 bases short, with 5 bases between. The CDR3 extends over 11 amino acids. Germline V lookup: CDR1 DFQATT, CDR2 SNEGSKA (reference sequence). The CDR3 sequence is CSAPWANVLTF. DNA for the CDR3: TGCAGTGCCCCCTGGGCCAACGTCCTGACTTTC.